This T cell receptor (beta chain) emerged from a study of tumor-infiltrating lymphocytes in primary liver carcinoma. At least ten counts were recorded for this clonotype. Production of TCR beta cDNA used roughly 480 ng total RNA together with a constant-region primer. Researchers made the TCR beta libraries by running three nested multiplex PCR rounds with slightly modified ARM-PCR. The first two PCR rounds, approximately 11 cycles each, used TRBV1-TRBV30 forward primers and a C-beta reverse primer. One entry per CDR3 protein results from TCRdb running MiXCR on the multiplex PCR reads. The profile shows approximately 330,000 distinct CDR3 sequences, roughly two thirds of them singletons. Trimming left V 2 bases short and J 7 bases short, with 6 bases between. This CDR3 contains 12 residues. In germline, CDR1 is ENHRY, CDR2 SYGVKD. Germline DNA was also extracted, with blood RNA taken from unsorted whole blood.

The source is a man aged 35-49 years with primary liver carcinoma and hepatitis B virus infection. Material for sequencing was peripheral blood. The rearrangement uses TRBV10-3 and TRBJ2-1; unclear D gene. CDR3 amino acids: CAISEQDNEQFF. CDR3 sequence (DNA): TGTGCCATCAGTGAGCAGGATAATGAGCAGTTCTTC.